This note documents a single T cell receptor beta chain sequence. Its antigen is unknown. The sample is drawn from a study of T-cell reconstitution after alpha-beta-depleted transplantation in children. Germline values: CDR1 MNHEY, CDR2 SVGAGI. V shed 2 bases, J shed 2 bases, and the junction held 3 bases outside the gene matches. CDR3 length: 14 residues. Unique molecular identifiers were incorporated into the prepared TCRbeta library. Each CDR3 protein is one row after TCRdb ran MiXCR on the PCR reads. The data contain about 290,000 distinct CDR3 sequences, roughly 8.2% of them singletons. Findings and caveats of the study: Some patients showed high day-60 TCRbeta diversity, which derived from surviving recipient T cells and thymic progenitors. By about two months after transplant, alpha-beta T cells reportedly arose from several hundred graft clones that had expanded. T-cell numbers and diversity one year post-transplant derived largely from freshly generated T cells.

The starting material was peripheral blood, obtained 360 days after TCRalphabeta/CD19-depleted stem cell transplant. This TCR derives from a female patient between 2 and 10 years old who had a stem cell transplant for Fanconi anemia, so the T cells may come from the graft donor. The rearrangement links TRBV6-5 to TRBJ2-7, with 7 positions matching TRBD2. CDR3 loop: CASSYAGVTYEQYF. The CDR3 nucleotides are TGTGCCAGCAGTTACGCGGGGGTAACCTACGAGCAGTACTTC.